A selection of T cell receptor beta chains follows, all from one sample in a study of blood T cells in healthy people across ages. TCRdb reprocessed the 5' RACE reads via MiXCR and lists one record per CDR3 protein. Seen here are roughly 680,000 distinct CDR3 sequences, approximately 49% observed once, and the top ten hold under 35%. Sequencing was carried out using blood. The receptors come from a woman in her sixties or seventies in good health. Both conserved end residues are part of each CDR3. Fields, in order: D gene, V gene, CDR3 length, J gene, clone size, CDR3 DNA, CDR3 protein. A D gene is named only where the DNA matches it firmly. The listing skips clone size in some rows; elsewhere it reads once, few, many or a size class.

>-|TRBV15|19|TRBJ2-7|few
TGTGCCACCAGCAGAGATCTCGGGGGTAGACAGGCAAGCTCCTACGAGCAGTACTTC
CATSRDLGGRQASSYEQYF
>-|TRBV3-1|11|TRBJ2-1|many
TGTGCCAGCAGCCAGGACAATGAGCAGTTCTTC
CASSQDNEQFF
>-|TRBV3-1|12|TRBJ2-3|few
TGTGCCAGCAAATCAGTGACAGATACGCAGTATTTT
CASKSVTDTQYF
>-|TRBV20-1|13|TRBJ2-1|-
TGCAGTGCTAGGCAGGGTGCCTACAATGAGCAGTTCTTC
CSARQGAYNEQFF
>-|TRBV4-2|14|TRBJ1-1|-
TGTGCCAGCAGCCAAGAGTTAGGAGCAATTGAAGCTTTCTTT
CASSQELGAIEAFF
>-|TRBV6-1|14|TRBJ1-2|-
TGTGCCAGCAGTAGTAGGGAGAGCGACTATGGCTACACCTTC
CASSSRESDYGYTF
>-|TRBV4-3|15|TRBJ2-6|-
TGCGCCAGCAGCCTAGGAAGCTCTGGGGCCAACGTCCCGACTTTC
CASSLGSSGANVPTF
>-|TRBV4-3|17|TRBJ2-1|-
TGCGCCAGCAGCCAAGATCGGAGGGGTGGGGTCTACAATGAGCAGTTCTTC
CASSQDRRGGVYNEQFF
>-|TRBV28|13|TRBJ2-5|-
TGTGCCAGCAGTCTCCCTATGTGGGAGACCCAGTACTTC
CASSLPMWETQYF
>TRBD2|TRBV7-9|18|TRBJ2-1|-
TGTGCCAGCAGGCAGGGACTAGCGGGATACCAAAGGAACAATGAGCAGTTCTTC
CASRQGLAGYQRNNEQFF
>-|TRBV29-1|16|TRBJ2-3|few
TGCAGCGGTTCTCGGTACGGTGGCGGAGAAGGGGATACGCAGTATTTT
CSGSRYGGGEGDTQYF
>TRBD2|TRBV28|17|TRBJ2-3|-
TGTGCCAGCAGTTTAATGACTAGCGGGGCTGACACAGATACGCAGTATTTT
CASSLMTSGADTDTQYF
>-|TRBV4-1|17|TRBJ2-1|-
TGCGCCAGCAGCCAAGCTAGTAGCCCTGGGTCCTACAATGAGCAGTTCTTC
CASSQASSPGSYNEQFF
>-|TRBV20-1|13|TRBJ1-1|few
TGCAGTGCTAAAGAGGAAGGGTACACTGAAGCTTTCTTT
CSAKEEGYTEAFF
>-|TRBV29-1|12|TRBJ2-1|-
TGCAGCGTTGCCCCAGGACACAATGAGCAGTTCTTC
CSVAPGHNEQFF
>-|TRBV11-2|18|TRBJ2-5|-
TGTGCCAGCAGCCCCGAAATGGAGACACAGGGTACAAGAGAGACCCAGTACTTC
CASSPEMETQGTRETQYF